A single sample gave rise to the 13 T cell receptor beta chains below, sequenced in a study of CD8+ T cells in alopecia areata. Sequencing templates came from extracted RNA that was reverse transcribed into cDNA. The assay was immunoSEQ multiplex PCR, and TCRdb's table has in-frame clones only and misses some. Of about 180,000 clones in the sample, roughly 63% are singletons; the top ten hold 1.5% to 2%. Here the sequenced sample was CD4+ T cells sorted from blood, taken at week 0. The receptor source for this set is a human donor with alopecia areata.

The chain joins TRBV5-6 to TRBJ1-1; D not certain. Germline V lookup: CDR1 SGHDT, CDR2 YYEEEE. CDR3 size: 16 residues. The V end lost 1 base, the J end lost 3 bases, and 16 bases lay between the germline ends. The CDR3 DNA sequence: TGTGCCAGCAGCTTGATCATCGATCAGCGGGACACTGAAGCTTTCTTT. This sequence encodes CASSLIIDQRDTEAFF. The whole variable domain, filled in from reference TRBV5-6 and TRBJ1-1, reads DAGVTQSPTHLIKTRGQQVTLRCSPKSGHDTVSWYQQALGQGPQFIFQYYEEEERQRGNFPDRFSGHQFPNYSSELNVNALLLGDSALYLCASSLIIDQRDTEAFFGQGTRLTVV.

For this clone: Other DNA sequences of this sample code for an identical CDR3. This chain joins TRBV29-1 and TRBJ1-1; D not certain. CDR3 length: 13 amino acids. Germline values: CDR1 SQVTM, CDR2 ANQGSEA. V was clipped by 4 bases and J by 0 bases, with 9 bases between them. The CDR3 region is CSVARELNTEAFF. The CDR3 coding sequence is TGCAGCGTTGCGAGGGAACTGAACACTGAAGCTTTCTTT.

Worth noting for this clone: Other nucleotide sequences in the sample specify the same CDR3. V and J are TRBV6-1 and TRBJ1-2; D perhaps matches TRBD1 (6 bases). Germline lookup yields CDR1 MNHNS and CDR2 SASEGT. Trimming cost V 6 bases and J 0 bases, with 11 bases left between them. CDR3 size: 14 residues. The CDR3 here is CASSAGTTNYGYTF. CDR3 coding DNA: TGTGCCAGCAGCGCCGGGACAACTAACTATGGCTACACCTTC.

V usage is TRBV5-1 and J usage is TRBJ1-2; TRBD1 matches at 10 bases. CDR1 is SGHRS and CDR2 is YFSETQ in the germline V gene. This CDR3 comprises 16 residues. Germline trimming cut 3 bases from V and 7 bases from J; bases unmatched to any gene: 12. The chain's CDR3 is CASSSGPGQGPSGYTF. In DNA form, the CDR3 reads TGCGCCAGCAGCTCAGGACCGGGACAGGGGCCTTCTGGCTACACCTTC.

This rearrangement joins TRBV7-9 to TRBJ2-7; 9 bases fit TRBD1. With V trimmed by 5 bases and J by 1 base, 3 bases remained unmatched. The CDR3 is made up of 14 amino acids. Looked up from germline, CDR1 is SEHNR and CDR2 is FQNEAQ (reference sequence). CDR3 sequence (DNA): TGTGCCAGCAGCCGAGACAGGGGGTCCTACGAGCAGTACTTC. Translating gives CASSRDRGSYEQYF.

The gene calls are TRBV7-6 and TRBJ1-5; D gene unclear. The CDR3 length is 13 residues. V was pared by 1 base and J by 2 bases, with 3 bases between. Germline V lookup: CDR1 SGHVS, CDR2 FNYEAQ. Written as DNA, the CDR3 is TGTGCCAGCAGCTTAGATGGCAATCAGCCCCAGCATTTT. As protein: CASSLDGNQPQHF. The entire variable domain, with the rest obtained from reference TRBV7-6 and TRBJ1-5, is as follows: GAGVSQSPRYKVTKRGQDVALRCDPISGHVSLYWYRQALGQGPEFLTYFNYEAQQDKSGLPNDRFSAERPEGSISTLTIQRTEQRDSAMYRCASSLDGNQPQHFGDGTRLSIL.

This clone was detected once. The J gene is TRBJ2-3, the V gene TRBV11-2, with D possibly being TRBD2 (6 bases). CDR1 SGHAT and CDR2 FQNNGV come from the germline V gene. Between the trimmed V and J ends, which lost 5 bases and 1 base, there was a span of 16 bases. The CDR3 length is 16 residues. This CDR3 is CASSHSPGGGTDTQYF. The CDR3 coding sequence is TGTGCCAGCAGCCATAGTCCTGGCGGGGGCACAGATACGCAGTATTTT.

For the CDR3, the DNA is TGCAGCTTTGGCGAGATGAACACTGAAGCTTTCTTT. Translation: CSFGEMNTEAFF. The V gene is TRBV29-1, the J gene TRBJ1-1; no reliable D call. Trimming pared 8 bases from V and 0 bases from J, leaving 10 bases between. The CDR3 extends over 12 amino acids. Germline CDR1 reads SQVTM; CDR2 reads ANQGSEA.

The rearrangement uses TRBV28 and TRBJ1-5; 7 positions agree with TRBD1. Looked up from germline, CDR1 is MDHEN and CDR2 is SYDVKM. This CDR3 spans 14 amino acids. The V gene end was trimmed by 4 bases and the J gene end by 5 bases; junction bases not matched to a gene: 5. The CDR3 spells CASSSDRADQPQHF. The DNA of the CDR3 is TGTGCCAGCAGTTCCGACAGGGCTGATCAGCCCCAGCATTTT.

This chain joins TRBV5-1 and TRBJ1-4; D call uncertain. The CDR3 has 14 amino acids. V lost 0 bases to trimming and J lost 4 bases, with 7 bases between them. Germline V lookup: CDR1 SGHRS, CDR2 YFSETQ. This CDR3 is CASSLGRINEKLFF. The CDR3 coding sequence is TGCGCCAGCAGCTTGGGACGGATTAATGAAAAACTGTTTTTT.

Note on this clone: This same CDR3 is encoded by further DNA sequences in the sample. The chain uses TRBV30 and TRBJ1-2, with no clear D. Germline CDR1 and CDR2: GTSNPN and SVGIG (reference sequence). V dropped 0 bases and J dropped 2 bases, with 10 bases sitting between them. This CDR3 has 14 residues. The CDR3 reads CAWSVSSGNYGYTF. CDR3 bases: TGTGCCTGGAGTGTGTCGAGTGGGAACTATGGCTACACCTTC.

The J gene is TRBJ2-7, the V gene TRBV28, with TRBD1 matching 9 bases. Trimming took 5 bases from V and 6 from J; bases not matched to a gene: 14. The CDR3 spans 16 residues. CDR1 and CDR2 (germline): MDHEN, SYDVKM. The CDR3 loop is CASSTRTTGGMSEQYF. As DNA, the CDR3 is TGTGCCAGCAGTACCCGGACGACAGGGGGGATGAGCGAGCAGTACTTC. The full variable domain, with the rest looked up from reference TRBV28 and TRBJ2-7, is DVKVTQSSRYLVKRTGEKVFLECVQDMDHENMFWYRQDPGLGLRLIYFSYDVKMKEKGDIPEGYSVSREKKERFSLILESASTNQTSMYLCASSTRTTGGMSEQYFGPGTRLTVT.

To note about this clone: Since a much larger clone is just one base distant, this may be a read error. The chain has TRBV5-6 and TRBJ2-7, with D hard to call. This CDR3 comprises 13 residues. CDR1 and CDR2 from the germline V gene are SGHDT and YYEEEE. V lost 0 bases, J lost 0 bases, and 4 bases lay in between. The CDR3 DNA reads as TGTGCCAGCAGCTTGGCCAGCTCCTACGAGCAGTACTTC. Amino acids: CASSLASSYEQYF.